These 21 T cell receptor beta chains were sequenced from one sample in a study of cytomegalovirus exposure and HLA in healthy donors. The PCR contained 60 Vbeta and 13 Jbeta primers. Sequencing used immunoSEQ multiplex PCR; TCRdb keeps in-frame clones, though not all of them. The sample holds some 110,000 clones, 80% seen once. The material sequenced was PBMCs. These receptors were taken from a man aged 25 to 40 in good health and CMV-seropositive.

The CDR3 loop is CAWSRMGLNTGELFF. CDR3 nucleotides: TGTGCCTGGAGTAGGATGGGACTGAACACCGGGGAGCTGTTTTTT. The chain joins TRBV30 to TRBJ2-2; tentative D call: TRBD2 (6 bases). The V end lost 2 bases, the J end lost 1 base, and 11 bases lay between the germline ends. Germline-derived CDR1 and CDR2 are GTSNPN and SVGIG (reference sequence). The CDR3 is made up of 15 amino acids.

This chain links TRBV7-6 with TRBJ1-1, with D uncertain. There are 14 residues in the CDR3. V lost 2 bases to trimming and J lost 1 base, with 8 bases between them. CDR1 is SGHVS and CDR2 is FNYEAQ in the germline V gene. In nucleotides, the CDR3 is TGTGCCAGCAGCTTATCACAGAGGAACACTGAAGCTTTCTTT. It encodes CASSLSQRNTEAFF.

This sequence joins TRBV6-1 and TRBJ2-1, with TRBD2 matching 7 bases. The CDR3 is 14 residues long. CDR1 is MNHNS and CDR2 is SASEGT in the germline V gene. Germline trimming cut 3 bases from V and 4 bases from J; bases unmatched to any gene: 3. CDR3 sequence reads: CASSDNGGYNEQFF. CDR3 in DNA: TGTGCCAGCAGTGACAACGGGGGGTACAATGAGCAGTTCTTC.

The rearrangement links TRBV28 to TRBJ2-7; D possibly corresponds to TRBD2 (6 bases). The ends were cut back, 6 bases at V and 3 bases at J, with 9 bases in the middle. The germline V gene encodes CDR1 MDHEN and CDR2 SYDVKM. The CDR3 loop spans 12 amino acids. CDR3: CASRAGSYEQYF. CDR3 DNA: TGTGCCAGCAGGGCGGGAAGCTACGAGCAGTACTTC. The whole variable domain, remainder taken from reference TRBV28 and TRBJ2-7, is DVKVTQSSRYLVKRTGEKVFLECVQDMDHENMFWYRQDPGLGLRLIYFSYDVKMKEKGDIPEGYSVSREKKERFSLILESASTNQTSMYLCASRAGSYEQYFGPGTRLTVT.

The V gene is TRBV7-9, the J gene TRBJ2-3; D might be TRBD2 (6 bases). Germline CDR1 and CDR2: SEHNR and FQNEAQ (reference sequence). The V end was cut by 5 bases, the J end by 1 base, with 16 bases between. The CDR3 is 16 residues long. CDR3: CASSGRDSLRTDTQYF. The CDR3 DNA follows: TGTGCCAGCAGCGGACGGGACTCCCTCCGCACAGATACGCAGTATTTT.

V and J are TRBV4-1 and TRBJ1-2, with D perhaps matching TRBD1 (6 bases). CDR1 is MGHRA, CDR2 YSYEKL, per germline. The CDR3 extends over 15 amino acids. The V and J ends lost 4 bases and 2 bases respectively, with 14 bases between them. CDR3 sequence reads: CASSPQQGRNYGYTF. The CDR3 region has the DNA TGCGCCAGCAGCCCTCAACAGGGTCGGAACTATGGCTACACCTTC.

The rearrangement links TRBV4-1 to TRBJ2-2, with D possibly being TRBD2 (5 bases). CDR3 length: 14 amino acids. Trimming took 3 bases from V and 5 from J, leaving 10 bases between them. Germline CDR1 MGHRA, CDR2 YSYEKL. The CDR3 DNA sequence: TGCGCCAGCAGCCAGCGGGTTAAGACCGGGGAGCTGTTTTTT. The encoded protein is CASSQRVKTGELFF.

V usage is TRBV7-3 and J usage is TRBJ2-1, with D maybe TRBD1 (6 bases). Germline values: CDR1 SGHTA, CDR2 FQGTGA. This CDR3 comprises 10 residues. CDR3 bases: TGTGTCCCGGGCAGGGGTGAGCAGTTCTTC. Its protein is CVPGRGEQFF.

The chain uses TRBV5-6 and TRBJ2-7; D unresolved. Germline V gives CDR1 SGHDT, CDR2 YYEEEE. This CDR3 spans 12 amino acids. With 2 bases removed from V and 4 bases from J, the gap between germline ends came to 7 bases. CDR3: CASSFRQYEQYF. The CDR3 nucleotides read TGTGCCAGCAGCTTCAGGCAATACGAGCAGTACTTC.

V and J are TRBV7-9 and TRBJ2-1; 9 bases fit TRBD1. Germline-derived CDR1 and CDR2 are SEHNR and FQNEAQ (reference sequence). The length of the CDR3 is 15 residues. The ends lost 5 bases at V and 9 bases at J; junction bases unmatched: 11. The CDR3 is CASSHGGQGKSEQFF. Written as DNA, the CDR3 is TGTGCCAGCAGCCATGGGGGACAGGGCAAAAGTGAGCAGTTCTTC.

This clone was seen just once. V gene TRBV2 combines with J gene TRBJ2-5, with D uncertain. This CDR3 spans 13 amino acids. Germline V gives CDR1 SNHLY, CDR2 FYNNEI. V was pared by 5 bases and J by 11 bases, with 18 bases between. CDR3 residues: CASSPQVLREQYF. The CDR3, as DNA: TGTGCCAGCAGTCCGCAGGTTTTACGAGAGCAGTACTTC.

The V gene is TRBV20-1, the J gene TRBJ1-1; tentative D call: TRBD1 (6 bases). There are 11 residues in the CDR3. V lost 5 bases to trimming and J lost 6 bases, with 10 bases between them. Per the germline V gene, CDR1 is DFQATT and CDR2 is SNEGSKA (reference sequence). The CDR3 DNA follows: TGCAGTGCTCGCGGGGGCCCTGAAGCTTTCTTT. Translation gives CSARGGPEAFF.

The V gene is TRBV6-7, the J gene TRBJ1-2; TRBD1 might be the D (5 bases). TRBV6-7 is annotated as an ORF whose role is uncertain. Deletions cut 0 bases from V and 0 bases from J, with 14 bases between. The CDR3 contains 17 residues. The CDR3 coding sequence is TGTGCCAGCAGTTACTCTCGGCAGGGCCCTTCTAACTATGGCTACACCTTC. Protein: CASSYSRQGPSNYGYTF.

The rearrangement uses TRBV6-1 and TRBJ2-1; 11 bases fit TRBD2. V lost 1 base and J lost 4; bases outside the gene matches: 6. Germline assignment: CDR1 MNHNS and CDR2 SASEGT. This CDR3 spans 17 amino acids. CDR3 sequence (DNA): TGTGCCAGCAGTGAAGATTGGGGACTAGCGGAATACAATGAGCAGTTCTTC. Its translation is CASSEDWGLAEYNEQFF.

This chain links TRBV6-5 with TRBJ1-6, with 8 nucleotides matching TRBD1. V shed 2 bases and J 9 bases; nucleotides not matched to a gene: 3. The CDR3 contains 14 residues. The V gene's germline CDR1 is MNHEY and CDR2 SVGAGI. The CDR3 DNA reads TGTGCCAGCAGTTACGGGACAGGAGCTTCACCCCTCCACTTT. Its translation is CASSYGTGASPLHF.

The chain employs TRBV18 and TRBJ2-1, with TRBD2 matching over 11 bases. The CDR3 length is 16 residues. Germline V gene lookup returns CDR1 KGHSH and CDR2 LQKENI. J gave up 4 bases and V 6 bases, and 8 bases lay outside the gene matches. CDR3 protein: CASSLGTSGAYNEQFF. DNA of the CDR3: TGTGCCAGCTCCCTTGGGACTAGCGGAGCTTACAATGAGCAGTTCTTC.

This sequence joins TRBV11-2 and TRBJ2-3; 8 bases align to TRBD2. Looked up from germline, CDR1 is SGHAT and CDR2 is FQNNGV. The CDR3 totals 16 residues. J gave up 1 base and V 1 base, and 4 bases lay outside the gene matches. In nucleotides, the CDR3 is TGTGCCAGCAGCTTAGTCGGGGGGGGTGGCACAGATACGCAGTATTTT. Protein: CASSLVGGGGTDTQYF.

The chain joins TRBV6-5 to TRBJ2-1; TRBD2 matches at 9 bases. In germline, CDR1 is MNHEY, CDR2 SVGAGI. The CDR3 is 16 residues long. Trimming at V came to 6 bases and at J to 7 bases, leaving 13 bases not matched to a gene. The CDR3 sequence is CASRYLPAGGRNEQFF. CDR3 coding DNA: TGTGCCAGCAGATACCTTCCCGCGGGGGGGAGGAATGAGCAGTTCTTC.

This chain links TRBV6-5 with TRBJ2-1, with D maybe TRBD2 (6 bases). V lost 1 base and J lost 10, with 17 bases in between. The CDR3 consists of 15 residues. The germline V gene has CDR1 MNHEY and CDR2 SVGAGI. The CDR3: CASSYYRGSEHEQFF. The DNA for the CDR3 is TGTGCCAGCAGTTACTACCGGGGGTCGGAACACGAGCAGTTCTTC.

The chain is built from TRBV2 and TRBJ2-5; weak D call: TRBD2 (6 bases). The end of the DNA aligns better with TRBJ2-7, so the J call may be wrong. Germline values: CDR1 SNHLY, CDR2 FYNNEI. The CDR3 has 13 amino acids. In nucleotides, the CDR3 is TGTGCCGGAGGGGTCAGTTTCTCCTACGAGCAGTACTTC. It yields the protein CAGGVSFSYEQYF.

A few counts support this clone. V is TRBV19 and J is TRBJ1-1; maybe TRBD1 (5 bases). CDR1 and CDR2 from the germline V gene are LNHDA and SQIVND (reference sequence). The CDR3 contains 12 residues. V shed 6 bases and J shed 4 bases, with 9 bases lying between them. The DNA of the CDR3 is TGTGCCAGTAGCCGACAGTTCACTGAAGCTTTCTTT. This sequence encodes CASSRQFTEAFF.